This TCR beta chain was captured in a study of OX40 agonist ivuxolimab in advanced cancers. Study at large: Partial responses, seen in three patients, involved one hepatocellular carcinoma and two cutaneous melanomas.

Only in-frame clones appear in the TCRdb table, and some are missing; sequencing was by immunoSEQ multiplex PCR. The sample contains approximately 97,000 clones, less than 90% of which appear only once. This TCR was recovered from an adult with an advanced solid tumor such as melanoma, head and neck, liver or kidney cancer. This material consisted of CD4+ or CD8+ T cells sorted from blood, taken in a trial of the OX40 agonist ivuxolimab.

The CDR3 here is CASSLGSSPLHF. The CDR3 DNA sequence: TGTGCCAGTAGCCTTGGGAGTTCACCCCTCCACTTT. The chain combines TRBV19 with TRBJ1-6; D is unresolved. Germline lookup yields CDR1 LNHDA and CDR2 SQIVND (reference sequence). V lost 6 bases and J 9 bases, leaving 9 bases between the germline ends. The CDR3 totals 12 residues.